The 28 T cell receptor beta chains below come from one sample, sequenced in a study of blood T cells in healthy people across ages. Primed by a sample-barcoded 5' primer and a J-beta primer mix, a second PCR proceeded for about 7 to 11 cycles. Using its own MiXCR run on the 5' RACE reads, TCRdb lists one record per CDR3 protein. The sample has fewer than 900,000 distinct CDR3 sequences, roughly 44% seen once; the top ten hold more than 20%. Sequencing was performed on blood. Receptor source: a woman aged 55-69 years in good health.

This clonotype was detected once. The junction differs from germline at one of its ends, possibly a read error. The chain uses TRBV5-1 and TRBJ1-2; maybe TRBD1 (6 bases). This CDR3 comprises 11 residues. Germline V CDR1 and CDR2: SGHRS, YFSETQ. CDR3 residues: CAGRQDYGYTF. CDR3 DNA: TGCGCCGGCAGACAGGACTATGGCTACACCTTC.

This clonotype was seen many times. CDR3 in amino acids: CASSFWVLYGYTF. CDR3 bases: TGTGCCAGCAGTTTTTGGGTCCTCTATGGCTACACCTTC. The chain links TRBV28 to TRBJ1-2, with no clear D. Germline CDR1 and CDR2: MDHEN and SYDVKM. V lost 3 bases and J lost 4, with 9 bases in between. CDR3 length equals 13 residues.

This clonotype occurred a few times. The V and J genes are TRBV7-2 and TRBJ1-6, with TRBD1 matching over 7 bases. The V and J ends lost 5 bases and 7 bases, in that order; junction bases with no gene match: 8. CDR1 and CDR2 from the germline V gene are SGHTA and FQGNSA. The CDR3 has 15 residues. The CDR3 DNA reads as TGTGCCAGCAGCCCATCGGGGGACAGCAATTCACCCCTCCACTTT. Translating it yields CASSPSGDSNSPLHF.

Details on this clonotype: The junction departs from the called germline gene at one end, perhaps through a read error. This chain connects TRBV6-2 or TRBV6-3 to TRBJ1-1, with D possibly matching TRBD1 (5 bases). Per the germline V gene, CDR1 is MNHEY and CDR2 is SVGEGT. The CDR3 extends over 14 amino acids. The CDR3 here is CASSDSTQGTEAFF. CDR3 nucleotides: TGTGCCAGCAGTGACTCGACCCAGGGCACTGAAGCTTTCTTT.

The chain carries TRBV11-1 and TRBJ2-3; 13 nucleotides align to TRBD2. With V trimmed by 5 bases and J by 5 bases, 7 bases remained unmatched. Germline CDR1 reads SGHAT; CDR2 reads FQDESV (reference sequence). The CDR3 spans 16 residues. The CDR3 DNA reads TGTGCCAGCAGCACCAGACTAGCGGGAGGCGAAGATACGCAGTATTTT. Translating gives CASSTRLAGGEDTQYF.

The CDR3 loop is CASSLGTSGGPGELFF. Written as DNA, the CDR3 is TGTGCCAGCAGCTTAGGGACTAGCGGGGGTCCCGGGGAGCTGTTTTTT. The V gene is TRBV7-6, the J gene TRBJ2-2; TRBD2 matches 13 bases. CDR3 size: 16 residues. Germline V CDR1 and CDR2: SGHVS, FNYEAQ. Trimming at V came to 1 base and at J to 6 bases, leaving 2 bases not matched to a gene.

The rearrangement joins TRBV11-2 to TRBJ2-7; 12 positions match TRBD2. The CDR3 spans 16 residues. J lost 4 bases, V lost 5 bases, and 9 bases had no gene match. Germline-derived CDR1 and CDR2 are SGHAT and FQNNGV. The DNA of the CDR3 is TGTGCCAGCAGCCCAGTCGGGACTAGCGGGCGTTACGAGCAGTACTTC. This codes for CASSPVGTSGRYEQYF.

The V gene is TRBV6-1, the J gene TRBJ1-2; 7 bases map to TRBD1. The CDR3 spans 14 residues. Unmatched junction bases numbered 12, after V lost 7 bases and J lost 7 bases. In germline, CDR1 is MNHNS, CDR2 SASEGT. This CDR3 reads CASTGQAGDCGYTF. The CDR3 region has the DNA TGTGCCAGCACTGGACAGGCCGGGGACTGTGGCTACACCTTC.

This clonotype has only a few counts. V usage is TRBV24-1 and J usage is TRBJ2-5; perhaps TRBD1 as D (6 bases). Germline V gives CDR1 KGHDR, CDR2 SFDVKD. The CDR3 is made up of 12 amino acids. With 7 bases removed from V and 5 bases from J, the gap between germline ends came to 10 bases. The CDR3 is CATRGTSETQYF. CDR3 bases: TGTGCCACCAGAGGGACATCGGAGACCCAGTACTTC.

This sequence joins TRBV4-2 and TRBJ2-7; D gene unclear. The CDR3 is 15 amino acids. The V end lost 0 bases, the J end lost 7 bases, and 16 bases lay between the germline ends. Germline V gives CDR1 LGHNA, CDR2 YNFKEQ. The CDR3 DNA sequence: TGTGCCAGCAGCCAAGATCTACAAGTCTACAATGAGCAGTACTTC. Translated, it gives CASSQDLQVYNEQYF.

As for this clonotype: This may stem from a read error, because a much larger clone lies one nucleotide away. The chain carries TRBV9 and TRBJ2-7, with a possible D match to TRBD1 (7 bases). Trimming cost V 0 bases and J 5 bases, with 12 bases left between them. The CDR3 contains 14 residues. CDR1 SGDLS and CDR2 YYNGEE come from the germline V gene. CDR3 sequence (DNA): TGTGCCAGCAGCGTAGCAGGGGGGACCCACGAGCAGTACTTC. Translated: CASSVAGGTHEQYF.

The chain is built from TRBV10-3 and TRBJ1-2; TRBD1 matches at 7 bases. CDR1 ENHRY and CDR2 SYGVKD come from the germline V gene. Unmatched junction bases numbered 8, after V lost 7 bases and J lost 9 bases. The CDR3 sequence is 12 residues long. The CDR3 sequence is CAITGGKGSYTF. The CDR3 DNA sequence: TGTGCCATCACAGGGGGAAAGGGTAGCTACACCTTC.

This sequence joins TRBV4-1 and TRBJ1-5; 7 bases align to TRBD1. CDR3 length: 18 residues. The V and J ends lost 0 bases and 0 bases, in that order; junction bases with no gene match: 8. The germline CDR1 and CDR2 sequences are MGHRA and YSYEKL. The CDR3 loop reads CASSQDMGTVDSNQPQHF. The CDR3 region has the DNA TGCGCCAGCAGCCAAGATATGGGGACAGTGGATAGCAATCAGCCCCAGCATTTT.

This clonotype was counted only a few times. This sequence joins TRBV12-3 or TRBV12-4 and TRBJ2-5; a weak D match, TRBD2 (5 bases). V shed 4 bases and J shed 7 bases, with 22 bases lying between them. The length of the CDR3 is 16 residues. The CDR3 sequence: CASSSARGWVGGTQYF. The DNA for the CDR3 is TGTGCCAGCAGTTCAGCTCGAGGATGGGTCGGAGGGACCCAGTACTTC.

The chain joins TRBV5-1 to TRBJ1-2; 7 bases are shared with TRBD1. The CDR3 contains 13 residues. The V segment lost 4 bases and the J segment 6 bases; nucleotides outside the gene matches: 6. CDR1 SGHRS and CDR2 YFSETQ come from the germline V gene. In DNA form, the CDR3 reads TGCGCCAGCAGCGTGGGAGACAGGGATGGCTACACCTTC. Translation gives CASSVGDRDGYTF.

The chain has TRBV11-2 and TRBJ2-1, with 10 bases identical to TRBD2. In germline, CDR1 is SGHAT, CDR2 FQNNGV. CDR3 length: 17 amino acids. The V and J ends lost 1 base and 10 bases, in that order; junction bases with no gene match: 13. CDR3 region: CASSLGVELAGAREQFF. As DNA, the CDR3 is TGTGCCAGCAGCTTAGGGGTAGAGCTAGCGGGAGCAAGGGAGCAGTTCTTC.

The V and J genes are TRBV20-1 and TRBJ1-6; D may be TRBD1 (6 bases). The CDR3 totals 14 residues. V was clipped by 6 bases and J by 3 bases, with 12 bases between them. Germline V gene data show CDR1 as DFQATT and CDR2 as SNEGSKA (reference sequence). The CDR3 spells CSARAGVYNSPLHF. The CDR3 DNA sequence: TGCAGTGCAAGGGCAGGGGTCTATAATTCACCCCTCCACTTT.

This clonotype occurred a few times. The J gene is TRBJ2-1, the V gene TRBV13; D not resolved. Trimming pared 3 bases from V and 12 bases from J, leaving 12 bases between. Germline lookup yields CDR1 PRHDT and CDR2 FYEKMQ (reference sequence). There are 12 residues in the CDR3. The CDR3 loop is CASSFGGHMQFF. The CDR3 DNA follows: TGTGCCAGCAGCTTCGGCGGCCATATGCAGTTCTTC. Full variable domain (outside the CDR3, taken from reference TRBV13 and TRBJ2-1): AAGVIQSPRHLIKEKRETATLKCYPIPRHDTVYWYQQGPGQDPQFLISFYEKMQSDKGSIPDRFSAQQFSDYHSELNMSSLELGDSALYFCASSFGGHMQFFGPGTRLTVL.

This clonotype was detected a few times. The gene calls are TRBV6-5 and TRBJ2-7, with 8 bases matching TRBD2. In germline, CDR1 is MNHEY, CDR2 SVGAGI. There are 14 residues in the CDR3. V was clipped by 0 bases and J by 3 bases; unmatched bases: 1. The CDR3 bases are TGTGCCAGCAGTTACTCGGGACTAGACTACGAGCAGTACTTC. Translated: CASSYSGLDYEQYF.

This clonotype has only a few counts. The J gene is TRBJ2-6, the V gene TRBV4-2; D possibly matches TRBD1 or TRBD2 (5 bases each). V was pared by 1 base and J by 0 bases, with 16 bases between. CDR3 length: 19 residues. The germline V gene encodes CDR1 LGHNA and CDR2 YNFKEQ. The CDR3 region is CASSQGSQGRLSGANVLTF. The CDR3 coding sequence is TGTGCCAGCAGCCAAGGGTCCCAGGGACGCCTCTCTGGGGCCAACGTCCTGACTTTC.

This clonotype has ten or more counts. The V and J genes are TRBV10-3 and TRBJ2-5, with a possible D match to TRBD1 (5 bases). Germline-derived CDR1 and CDR2 are ENHRY and SYGVKD. This CDR3 is built from 13 residues. Between the trimmed V and J ends, which lost 10 bases and 3 bases, there was a span of 15 bases. As DNA, the CDR3 is TGTGCCACCTGCTTCGGCAGGGAAGAGACCCAGTACTTC. Protein: CATCFGREETQYF.

The chain couples TRBV7-2 to TRBJ1-2; possible D gene TRBD1, 5 bases. V gave up 1 base and J gave up 8 bases, with 14 bases separating them. The CDR3 loop spans 14 amino acids. CDR1 SGHTA and CDR2 FQGNSA come from the germline V gene. CDR3 amino acids: CASSLVGGDPGYTF. For the CDR3, the DNA is TGTGCCAGCAGCTTAGTCGGGGGAGATCCGGGCTACACCTTC.

This clonotype was detected once. At one end the junction does not follow the germline gene, possibly because of a read error. V and J are TRBV5-1 and TRBJ2-1, with TRBD1 matching 7 bases. Per germline, CDR1 SGHRS and CDR2 YFSETQ. This CDR3 has 15 residues. The DNA for the CDR3 is TGCGTCAGCAGCTTGGGGCAGGGGGCCTACAATGAGCAGTTCTTC. This gives the protein CVSSLGQGAYNEQFF.

In the case of this clonotype: One junction end disagrees with the germline gene, perhaps due to a read error. The V call is TRBV28, the J call TRBJ2-7, with D unclear. The CDR3 extends over 13 amino acids. Germline loops: CDR1 MDHEN, CDR2 SYDVKM. The CDR3 loop reads CASSYRSLYAQYF. The CDR3 nucleotides are TGTGCCAGCAGTTACCGAAGTCTCTACGCGCAGTACTTC.

The sample holds many counts of this clonotype. The chain uses TRBV12-3 or TRBV12-4 and TRBJ2-3; D not certain. Trimming left V 6 bases short and J 4 bases short, with 20 bases between. The CDR3 sequence is 16 residues long. CDR3 amino acids: CASSPAETSIADTQYF. The CDR3 DNA reads TGTGCCAGCAGCCCGGCGGAGACTTCTATAGCAGATACGCAGTATTTT.

This sequence joins TRBV7-3 and TRBJ2-3; TRBD1 might be the D (6 bases). Germline CDR1 reads SGHTA; CDR2 reads FQGTGA. The CDR3 sequence is 14 residues long. Trimming shortened V by 5 bases and J by 4 bases, and 13 bases separated the two germline ends. CDR3 loop: CASSEDSSADTQYF. CDR3 bases: TGTGCCAGCAGCGAGGACAGTTCGGCAGATACGCAGTATTTT.

This clonotype was seen repeatedly, ten times or more. The rearrangement links TRBV5-1 to TRBJ2-3; unclear D gene. V was pared by 0 bases and J by 6 bases, with 8 bases between. In germline, CDR1 is SGHRS, CDR2 YFSETQ. CDR3 size: 13 residues. The CDR3 is CASSLATGDTQYF. CDR3 sequence (DNA): TGCGCCAGCAGCTTGGCCACCGGGGATACGCAGTATTTT.

The chain carries TRBV29-1 and TRBJ2-1, with TRBD2 as a possible D gene (6 bases). V was shortened by 7 bases and J by 0 bases, with 13 bases between the two germline ends. Germline V gene data show CDR1 as SQVTM and CDR2 as ANQGSEA. The CDR3 length is 14 residues. This CDR3 is CSAPPSDSYNEQFF. The CDR3 nucleotides are TGCAGCGCTCCACCTAGCGACTCCTACAATGAGCAGTTCTTC.